Shown below are 20 T cell receptor beta chains from a single sample sequenced in a study of cytomegalovirus exposure and HLA in healthy donors. The PCR employed 60 Vbeta primers together with 13 Jbeta primers. The assay was immunoSEQ multiplex PCR, and TCRdb's table has in-frame clones only and misses some. The sample carries roughly 190,000 clones, 65% to 85% recorded once. Sequencing used PBMCs. These receptor sequences come from a woman under 30 in good health and CMV-seronegative.

The genes are TRBV4-1 and TRBJ2-5; 10 bases match TRBD2. The CDR3 is 15 amino acids. Germline V gene sequence: CDR1 MGHRA, CDR2 YSYEKL. V gave up 8 bases and J gave up 2 bases; unmatched junction bases: 8. CDR3 loop: CASQQTSGKQETQYF. The CDR3 bases are TGCGCCAGCCAACAAACTAGCGGGAAACAAGAGACCCAGTACTTC.

The chain has TRBV7-2 and TRBJ2-7, with 9 bases identical to TRBD1. Germline V gene sequence: CDR1 SGHTA, CDR2 FQGNSA. The ends lost 5 bases at V and 4 bases at J; junction bases unmatched: 6. This CDR3 has 14 amino acids. The CDR3 sequence is CASSRRTGEYEQYF. CDR3 nucleotides: TGTGCCAGCAGCCGACGGACAGGGGAGTACGAGCAGTACTTC.

The V call is TRBV25-1, the J call TRBJ1-4, with D hard to call. The V gene's germline CDR1 is MGHDK and CDR2 SYGVNS. The V end was cut by 4 bases, the J end by 8 bases, with 5 bases between. The CDR3 runs to 11 residues. The DNA of the CDR3 is TGTGCCAGCAGTGCGGGGGAAAAACTGTTTTTT. As protein: CASSAGEKLFF.

The chain has TRBV2 and TRBJ1-6, with a possible D match to TRBD1 (6 bases). V shed 5 bases and J shed 7 bases, with 12 bases lying between them. The germline V gene has CDR1 SNHLY and CDR2 FYNNEI. This CDR3 has 14 residues. In DNA form, the CDR3 reads TGTGCCAGCAGTTCACAGGGTCGGAATTCACCCCTCCACTTT. Its protein is CASSSQGRNSPLHF.

The V call is TRBV4-2, the J call TRBJ2-1; 9 bases line up with TRBD2. The CDR3 is 16 amino acids. The junction had 11 bases not matched to a gene; V was cut back by 4 bases and J by 7 bases. Germline CDR1 LGHNA, CDR2 YNFKEQ. CDR3 nucleotides: TGTGCCAGCAGCCCCCGAGGCGGGGGGGCCCAGAATGAGCAGTTCTTC. Its translation is CASSPRGGGAQNEQFF.

This clone was counted between two and nine times. The chain is built from TRBV28 and TRBJ1-1; no definite D call. From germline, CDR1 is MDHEN and CDR2 SYDVKM. The CDR3 loop spans 14 amino acids. Trimming left V 4 bases short and J 1 base short, with 10 bases between. The CDR3 protein is CASSSGRRNTEAFF. Here the CDR3 DNA reads TGTGCCAGCAGTTCCGGCAGGCGGAACACTGAAGCTTTCTTT.

The chain combines TRBV7-9 with TRBJ2-1, with TRBD2 matching over 9 bases. V dropped 1 base and J dropped 0; count of bases not matched to a gene: 4. Germline CDR1 is SEHNR and CDR2 is FQNEAQ (reference sequence). The CDR3 is 17 amino acids. CDR3 protein: CASSLGGGAPSYNEQFF. The CDR3 DNA sequence: TGTGCCAGCAGCTTAGGCGGGGGGGCCCCCTCCTACAATGAGCAGTTCTTC.

The chain uses TRBV19 and TRBJ2-3, with 15 bases lining up with TRBD2. Germline values: CDR1 LNHDA, CDR2 SQIVND (reference sequence). The CDR3 has 20 residues. V shed 5 bases and J 6 bases; nucleotides not matched to a gene: 18. Here the CDR3 DNA reads TGTGCCAGTAGTCGGAGGGGACTAGCGGGAGGCCCCAGGGTATCGGATACGCAGTATTTT. Protein product: CASSRRGLAGGPRVSDTQYF.

The chain joins TRBV6-5 to TRBJ1-5; no reliable D call. CDR1 and CDR2 from the germline V gene are MNHEY and SVGAGI. The V gene lost 0 bases and the J gene lost 5 bases, with 5 bases spanning the gap. The CDR3 is 13 amino acids. The CDR3 sequence: CASSYSGDQPQHF. The CDR3 DNA reads as TGTGCCAGCAGTTACTCGGGCGATCAGCCCCAGCATTTT.

The J gene is TRBJ1-4, the V gene TRBV7-9, with 8 positions matching TRBD1. CDR1 SEHNR and CDR2 FQNEAQ come from the germline V gene (reference sequence). The CDR3 has 15 amino acids. Losses at the gene ends were 5 bases for V and 5 bases for J; bases not matched to a gene: 7. CDR3 in DNA: TGTGCCAGCAGCCTATGGACAGGGCGGAATGAAAAACTGTTTTTT. Its protein product is CASSLWTGRNEKLFF.

In DNA form, the CDR3 reads TGTGCCAGTAGAAGCGGGGGGGCGGATGTGCATGAAAAACTGTTTTTT. Encoded protein: CASRSGGADVHEKLFF. This sequence joins TRBV19 and TRBJ1-4, with D perhaps matching TRBD1 (6 bases). The CDR3 has 16 amino acids. V was pared by 6 bases and J by 6 bases, with 20 bases between. CDR1 and CDR2 from the germline V gene are LNHDA and SQIVND (reference sequence).

The chain links TRBV9 to TRBJ2-3, with D perhaps matching TRBD2 (5 bases). Germline V gives CDR1 SGDLS, CDR2 YYNGEE. The CDR3 runs 14 residues. The ends were cut back, 4 bases at V and 2 bases at J, with 11 bases in the middle. This CDR3 is CASSTRTPTDTQYF. CDR3 sequence (DNA): TGTGCCAGCAGCACACGGACTCCCACAGATACGCAGTATTTT. The full variable domain, rest sourced from reference TRBV9 and TRBJ2-3, is DSGVTQTPKHLITATGQRVTLRCSPRSGDLSVYWYQQSLDQGLQFLIQYYNGEERAKGNILERFSAQQFPDLHSELNLSSLELGDSALYFCASSTRTPTDTQYFGPGTRLTVL.

The genes are TRBV28 and TRBJ1-2; no clear D. Germline V gives CDR1 MDHEN, CDR2 SYDVKM. There are 13 residues in the CDR3. V lost 5 bases and J 5 bases, leaving 12 bases between the germline ends. CDR3 bases: TGTGCCAGCAGTCTCCAGGTTCGTTATGGCTACACCTTC. As protein: CASSLQVRYGYTF.

The table lists this clone with a count of one. The genes are TRBV4-1 and TRBJ1-6, with a tentative D call TRBD1 (6 bases). This CDR3 spans 17 amino acids. Trimming pared 1 base from V and 7 bases from J, leaving 17 bases between. Germline V gene data show CDR1 as MGHRA and CDR2 as YSYEKL. This CDR3 is CASSQVVGSTGNSPLHF. The CDR3 nucleotides are TGCGCCAGCAGCCAAGTGGTGGGTAGTACAGGGAATTCACCCCTCCACTTT.

The chain joins TRBV7-2 to TRBJ2-2, with TRBD1 matching over 9 bases. The CDR3 runs 17 residues. J lost 4 bases, V lost 0 bases, and 6 bases had no gene match. Looked up from germline, CDR1 is SGHTA and CDR2 is FQGNSA. The CDR3 region has the DNA TGTGCCAGCAGCTTAGCTTCGGGACAGGGTGGCACCGGGGAGCTGTTTTTT. Protein product: CASSLASGQGGTGELFF.

The chain couples TRBV4-1 to TRBJ2-2; 16 bases align to TRBD2. The germline gives CDR1 MGHRA, CDR2 YSYEKL. The CDR3 sequence is 21 residues long. V was pared by 1 base and J by 6 bases, with 14 bases of the junction left unmatched. This CDR3 reads CASSQGSGLAGGSLGAGELFF. The CDR3, as DNA: TGCGCCAGCAGCCAAGGGTCGGGACTAGCGGGAGGGTCCTTGGGAGCCGGGGAGCTGTTTTTT.

Only a few counts were recorded for this clone. The chain recombines TRBV28 with TRBJ1-2; a possible D gene is TRBD1 (6 bases). Germline lookup yields CDR1 MDHEN and CDR2 SYDVKM. Trimming took 7 bases from V and 8 from J, leaving 20 bases between them. The length of the CDR3 is 14 residues. The CDR3 loop reads CASTPTGILGGYTF. Here the CDR3 DNA reads TGTGCCAGCACCCCGACAGGTATCTTAGGGGGCTACACCTTC.

The chain's CDR3 is CASSHRLAGGPDSTDTQYF. The CDR3 DNA sequence: TGTGCCAGCAGCCACCGACTAGCGGGGGGGCCAGATAGCACAGATACGCAGTATTTT. The chain employs TRBV7-6 and TRBJ2-3; 14 positions agree with TRBD2. The CDR3 has 19 amino acids. CDR1 is SGHVS, CDR2 FNYEAQ, per germline. Trimming cost V 5 bases and J 0 bases; bases outside gene matches: 10.

The sample holds a few counts of this clone. The V gene is TRBV5-1, the J gene TRBJ2-7; TRBD2 matches 14 bases. J gave up 3 bases and V 4 bases, and 9 bases lay outside the gene matches. The CDR3 covers 17 residues. The germline V gene has CDR1 SGHRS and CDR2 YFSETQ. In DNA, the CDR3 is TGCGCCAGCAGCCCGGGACTAGCGGGGGTTTTCGACTACGAGCAGTACTTC. Its translation: CASSPGLAGVFDYEQYF.

This clone turned up a few times. The chain links TRBV30 to TRBJ2-3; 13 bases match TRBD2. CDR3 size: 14 residues. Germline assignment: CDR1 GTSNPN and CDR2 SVGIG (reference sequence). V was pared by 2 bases and J by 7 bases, with 3 bases of the junction left unmatched. The CDR3 DNA sequence: TGTGCCTGGAGTTCGACTAGCGGGAGGAATACGCAGTATTTT. Its protein product is CAWSSTSGRNTQYF. The full variable domain, in which reference TRBV30 and TRBJ2-3 provide the parts outside the CDR3, is SQTIHQWPATLVQPVGSPLSLECTVEGTSNPNLYWYRQAAGRGLQLLFYSVGIGQISSEVPQNLSASRPQDRQFILSSKKLLLSDSGFYLCAWSSTSGRNTQYFGPGTRLTVL.